The sequence of this TCR beta chain was determined in a study of T cell repertoires in cytomegalovirus infection. A single record per CDR3 protein comes from TCRdb applying MiXCR to the reads. The data contain around 260,000 distinct CDR3 sequences, 9.1% of them singletons. The sample was PBMCs. The source of this sequence is a human donor in good health (CMV status not recorded). Some clones in this sample may be carry-over from other donors' samples.

The CDR3 DNA reads as TGTGCCAGCGGGGACAGACCCTATGGCTACACCTTC. Its protein product is CASGDRPYGYTF. The chain recombines TRBV25-1 with TRBJ1-2; TRBD1 matches 7 bases. This CDR3 contains 12 residues. Germline V gives CDR1 MGHDK, CDR2 SYGVNS. V trimming: 8 bases; J trimming: 4 bases; junction bases outside the gene matches: 4.